Presented here are 4 T cell receptor beta chains from one specimen sequenced in a study of blood T cell repertoires in COVID-19. Assay: immunoSEQ multiplex PCR; the TCRdb copy retains only in-frame clones and omits some. The sample gives 45,000 to 65,000 clones, over 70% of which show up once; 10% is in the top ten. Input material: peripheral blood. These receptors were collected from a man aged 30-40 years with COVID-19, enrolled during active disease.

Here the CDR3 DNA reads TGTGCCAGCAGTGAACAAGAGAGCTCCTACAATGAGCAGTTCTTC. It specifies CASSEQESSYNEQFF. J is TRBJ2-1 and V is TRBV6-1; D unresolved. V lost 2 bases and J 0 bases, leaving 8 bases between the germline ends. The CDR3 is 15 amino acids. CDR1 is MNHNS and CDR2 is SASEGT in the germline V gene.

The V call is TRBV6-6, the J call TRBJ2-7, with 7 bases matching TRBD1. The CDR3 has 12 residues. Looked up from germline, CDR1 is MNHNY and CDR2 is SVGAGI (reference sequence). V lost 5 bases to trimming and J lost 3 bases; unmatched junction nucleotides: 1. DNA for the CDR3: TGTGCCAGCAGTCGGGACAGCTACGAGCAGTACTTC. Translation: CASSRDSYEQYF.

This chain links TRBV24-1 with TRBJ2-1, with 14 positions matching TRBD2. This CDR3 comprises 17 residues. J lost 6 bases, V lost 4 bases, and 7 bases had no gene match. Germline V gene lookup returns CDR1 KGHDR and CDR2 SFDVKD. In DNA form, the CDR3 reads TGTGCCACCAGTGACCTCGGGACTAGCGGGAGTATCAATGAGCAGTTCTTC. Protein: CATSDLGTSGSINEQFF.

V is TRBV30 and J is TRBJ1-5; the match to TRBD1 covers 7 bases. Germline assignment: CDR1 GTSNPN and CDR2 SVGIG (reference sequence). The CDR3 loop spans 13 amino acids. V lost 1 base, J lost 7 bases, and 4 bases stayed unmatched. CDR3 DNA: TGTGCCTGGAGTGGACAGGGTAGCCAGCCCCAGCATTTT. Translated, it gives CAWSGQGSQPQHF.